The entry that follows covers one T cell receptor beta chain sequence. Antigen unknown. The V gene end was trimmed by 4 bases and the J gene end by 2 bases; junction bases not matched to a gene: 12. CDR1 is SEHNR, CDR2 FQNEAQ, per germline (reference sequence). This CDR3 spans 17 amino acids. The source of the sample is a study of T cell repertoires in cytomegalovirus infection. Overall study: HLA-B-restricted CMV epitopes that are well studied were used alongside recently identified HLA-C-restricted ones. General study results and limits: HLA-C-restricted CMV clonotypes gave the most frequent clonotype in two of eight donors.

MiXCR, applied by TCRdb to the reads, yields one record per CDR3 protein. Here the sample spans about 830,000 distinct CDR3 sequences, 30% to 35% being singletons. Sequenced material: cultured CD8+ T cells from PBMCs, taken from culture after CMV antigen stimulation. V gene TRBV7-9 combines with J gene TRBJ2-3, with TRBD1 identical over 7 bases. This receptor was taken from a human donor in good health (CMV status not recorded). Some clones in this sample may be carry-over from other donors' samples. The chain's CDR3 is CASSSRQGVLATDTQYF. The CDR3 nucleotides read TGTGCCAGCAGCTCGAGGCAGGGGGTCCTCGCCACAGATACGCAGTATTTT.